This TCR beta chain was recorded in a study of blood T cell repertoires in COVID-19. Overall study: COVID-19 samples collected from the United States, Italy and Spain covered acute and convalescent phases.

Germline values: CDR1 LNHDA, CDR2 SQIVND (reference sequence). The CDR3 runs 16 residues. V dropped 6 bases and J dropped 5 bases, with 22 bases sitting between them. TCRdb keeps only in-frame clones here, not all; method: immunoSEQ multiplex PCR. Seen here are over 200,000 clones, roughly 87% observed once, and the top ten hold around 10%. Everyone who took part was roughly 18 to 89 years old, and they came from about two dozen US areas. Sequenced sample: PBMCs or T cells enriched from blood (not recorded which). The rearrangement links TRBV19 to TRBJ1-1, with D possibly TRBD1 on 5 matching bases. The TCR originated in a young man with acute COVID-19. The CDR3: CASSALGGAPWTEAFF. In DNA, the CDR3 is TGTGCCAGTAGCGCACTCGGCGGGGCCCCTTGGACTGAAGCTTTCTTT. Looking up the rest from reference TRBV19 and TRBJ1-1 gives the full variable domain: DGGITQSPKYLFRKEGQNVTLSCEQNLNHDAMYWYRQDPGQGLRLIYYSQIVNDFQKGDIAEGYSVSREKKESFPLTVTSAQKNPTAFYLCASSALGGAPWTEAFFGQGTRLTVV.